A single TCR beta chain is shown here with its context. The sample belongs to a study of technical replicates of blood from several donors. The ends were cut back, 2 bases at V and 0 bases at J, with 10 bases in the middle. CDR1 and CDR2 (germline): MGHRA, YSYEKL. The CDR3 consists of 16 residues. Libraries were prepared by immunoSEQ multiplex PCR; TCRdb keeps only in-frame clonotypes and omits some of them. The sample has approximately 73,000 clones, roughly 93% seen once. The origin of this receptor is a human donor in good health. Material: T cells isolated from PBMCs. This chain links TRBV4-1 with TRBJ1-4; D might be TRBD1 (5 bases). The CDR3, as DNA: TGCGCCAGCAGCCAAAGGGGCCAGACAACTAATGAAAAACTGTTTTTT. Amino acid sequence: CASSQRGQTTNEKLFF.